This passage covers 19 T cell receptor beta chains from one sample sequenced in a study of molecular identifiers for immune sequencing clone quantification. Each CDR3 protein is one row after TCRdb ran MiXCR on the PCR reads. The top ten hold roughly 0.83% of the sample, which has just under 650,000 distinct CDR3 sequences, just under 20% seen once. The sequenced sample consisted of naive CD8+ T cells from blood, with Jurkat cell RNA spiked in. Subset reported: FACS-sorted CD8+CD4-CCR7+CD45RA+ naive T cells. These receptors were collected from a human donor in good health. Some libraries in this study had Jurkat cell RNA spiked in.

The chain links TRBV4-1 to TRBJ1-1; D unresolved. Germline V gives CDR1 MGHRA, CDR2 YSYEKL. V was trimmed by 0 bases and J by 0 bases, leaving 11 bases between them. The CDR3 has 16 residues. CDR3 in DNA: TGCGCCAGCAGCCAAGATGGGTCGGGGATGAACACTGAAGCTTTCTTT. It codes for CASSQDGSGMNTEAFF.

This clonotype was seen more than once but under ten times. CDR3 in DNA: TGTGCCAGCAGTTTTGCGGGGGTAGTTTTCCCAGCCTACGAGCAGTACTTC. This gives the protein CASSFAGVVFPAYEQYF. The chain has TRBV12-3 or TRBV12-4 and TRBJ2-7; 7 positions match TRBD2. After removal of 3 bases from V and 2 bases from J, the junction contained 13 bases not matched to a gene. This CDR3 comprises 17 residues.

The table lists this clonotype with many counts. This chain links TRBV7-2 with TRBJ2-7, with 13 bases lining up with TRBD2. Germline CDR1 is SGHTA and CDR2 is FQGNSA. This CDR3 comprises 15 residues. Trimming at V came to 6 bases and at J to 5 bases, leaving 7 bases not matched to a gene. DNA for the CDR3: TGTGCCAGCAGGCCGGGACTAGCGGGGTTCCACGAGCAGTACTTC. Its translation: CASRPGLAGFHEQYF. Filled out from reference TRBV7-2 and TRBJ2-7, the complete variable domain reads GAGVSQSPSNKVTEKGKDVELRCDPISGHTALYWYRQSLGQGLEFLIYFQGNSAPDKSGLPSDRFSAERTGGSVSTLTIQRTQQEDSAVYLCASRPGLAGFHEQYFGPGTRLTVT.

Points on this clonotype: A much larger clone is a single base away; this may be a read error. V is TRBV12-3 or TRBV12-4 and J is TRBJ2-2, with 7 bases identical to TRBD2. CDR3 length equals 16 residues. The CDR3 coding sequence is TGTGCCAGCGGTTTCGGGGGAGGGCCAAACACCGGGGAGCTGTTTTTT. It yields the protein CASGFGGGPNTGELFF.

On this clonotype itself: A much larger clone sits a single nucleotide away, making a read error possible. The CDR3, as DNA: TGTGCCAGCAGTTATCCCAGAAAGTGGGGAGCGGGACAGGGATCGGCCGTGGAGCTGTTTTTT. This translates into CASSYPRKWGAGQGSAVELFF. The chain joins TRBV6-5 to TRBJ2-2; 9 bases map to TRBD1. Germline V gives CDR1 MNHEY, CDR2 SVGAGI. The length of the CDR3 is 21 residues. V dropped 3 bases and J dropped 10; count of bases not matched to a gene: 27.

This clonotype appeared many times. As DNA, the CDR3 is TGTGCCAGCAGGGGACGACAGGGGGCGACTTCCTATAATTCACCCCTCCACTTT. Translating it yields CASRGRQGATSYNSPLHF. This chain uses TRBV28 with TRBJ1-6; the match to TRBD1 covers 10 bases. V shed 6 bases, J shed 1 base, and the junction held 9 bases outside the gene matches. The CDR3 is 18 amino acids. Germline loops: CDR1 MDHEN, CDR2 SYDVKM.

In the case of this clonotype: A much larger clone lies a single base off, so this may be a read error. CDR3: CVSSQDGGVETQYF. The DNA of the CDR3 is TGTGTCAGCAGCCAAGATGGCGGGGTTGAGACCCAGTACTTC. The J gene is TRBJ2-5, the V gene TRBV4-2, with a tentative D call TRBD2 (6 bases). The CDR3 loop spans 14 amino acids. Per the germline V gene, CDR1 is LGHNA and CDR2 is YNFKEQ.

On this clonotype: A read error may be the cause here, since a much bigger clone is one base away. The J gene is TRBJ2-7, the V gene TRBV10-3; 13 nucleotides align to TRBD2. The germline V gene has CDR1 ENHRY and CDR2 SYGVKD. The CDR3 spans 13 residues. As DNA, the CDR3 is TGTGTCACCGGACTAGCGGGAGAGGATGAGCAGTACTTC. Translating it yields CVTGLAGEDEQYF.

A remark on this clonotype: This may stem from a read error, because a much larger clone lies one nucleotide away. This sequence joins TRBV5-1 and TRBJ1-4; TRBD1 agrees at 7 bases. Germline V gene sequence: CDR1 SGHRS, CDR2 YFSETQ. The CDR3 loop spans 16 amino acids. This CDR3 is CVSSLRRQGYNEKLFF. The DNA of the CDR3 is TGCGTCAGCAGCTTACGACGACAGGGTTATAATGAAAAACTGTTTTTT.

V is TRBV28 and J is TRBJ2-7, with TRBD2 identical over 12 bases. Germline lookup yields CDR1 MDHEN and CDR2 SYDVKM. The CDR3 is 17 residues long. With V trimmed by 7 bases and J by 3 bases, 13 bases remained unmatched. CDR3 amino acids: CASTGTSGLLTDYEQYF. As DNA, the CDR3 is TGTGCCAGCACCGGGACTAGCGGGCTCCTGACAGACTACGAGCAGTACTTC.

The rearrangement joins TRBV19 to TRBJ1-5; D is ambiguous. Germline CDR1 reads LNHDA; CDR2 reads SQIVND (reference sequence). Trimming took 6 bases from V and 0 from J, leaving 12 bases between them. This CDR3 comprises 15 residues. CDR3 nucleotides: TGTGCCAGTAGCACGGACTATTATAGCAATCAGCCCCAGCATTTT. Translation gives CASSTDYYSNQPQHF.

This clonotype was detected ten times or more. The V call is TRBV5-1, the J call TRBJ1-1; D perhaps matches TRBD1 (5 bases). The CDR3 is 16 amino acids. Germline CDR1 SGHRS, CDR2 YFSETQ. V was trimmed by 0 bases and J by 0 bases, leaving 12 bases between them. The CDR3 reads CASSLGLSGLNTEAFF. The CDR3 region has the DNA TGCGCCAGCAGCTTGGGGTTATCGGGACTGAACACTGAAGCTTTCTTT.

This clonotype occurred a few times. With a much larger clone just one base away, this may be a read error. The chain has TRBV5-3 and TRBJ2-1; D remains ambiguous. TRBV5-3 is annotated as an ORF whose role is uncertain. The CDR3 is 16 amino acids. This CDR3 is CASSPYEQSSYNGQFF. The CDR3 DNA reads as TGTGCCAGCAGCCCGTACGAACAGAGCTCCTACAATGGGCAGTTCTTC.

This clonotype was counted many times. The chain recombines TRBV5-1 with TRBJ2-6, with no clear D. The CDR3 has 18 amino acids. V gave up 0 bases and J gave up 0 bases, with 13 bases separating them. The germline V gene encodes CDR1 SGHRS and CDR2 YFSETQ. The CDR3 DNA reads as TGCGCCAGCAGCTTGGATCCCGCATTTGTCTCTGGGGCCAACGTCCTGACTTTC. Its translation: CASSLDPAFVSGANVLTF.

There are many counts of this clonotype. CDR3 sequence reads: CASSPDPYQGQPQHF. CDR3 sequence (DNA): TGTGCCAGCAGCCCCGACCCATATCAGGGTCAGCCCCAGCATTTT. The chain uses TRBV7-6 and TRBJ1-5; possibly TRBD1 for D (5 bases). V lost 5 bases, J lost 6 bases, and 17 bases lay in between. Germline assignment: CDR1 SGHVS and CDR2 FNYEAQ. CDR3 length: 15 residues. Supplemented by reference TRBV7-6 and TRBJ1-5, the full variable domain reads GAGVSQSPRYKVTKRGQDVALRCDPISGHVSLYWYRQALGQGPEFLTYFNYEAQQDKSGLPNDRFSAERPEGSISTLTIQRTEQRDSAMYRCASSPDPYQGQPQHFGDGTRLSIL.

Many counts were recorded for this clonotype. The chain carries TRBV4-1 and TRBJ1-1; 9 nucleotides match TRBD1. This CDR3 has 14 amino acids. Per the germline V gene, CDR1 is MGHRA and CDR2 is YSYEKL. Trimming took 5 bases from V and 3 from J; bases not matched to a gene: 4. The CDR3 DNA reads TGCGCCAGCAGCATACAGGGGGCGGACACTGAAGCTTTCTTT. Protein product: CASSIQGADTEAFF.

This clonotype showed up many times. V usage is TRBV2 and J usage is TRBJ2-7; D unresolved. V lost 5 bases and J lost 1, with 12 bases in between. This CDR3 is 14 amino acids long. Germline V gives CDR1 SNHLY, CDR2 FYNNEI. CDR3 amino acids: CASSPAGLSYEQYF. The DNA for the CDR3 is TGTGCCAGCAGTCCAGCTGGATTATCCTACGAGCAGTACTTC. Based on the CDR3 plus reference TRBV2 and TRBJ2-7, the full variable domain is EPEVTQTPSHQVTQMGQEVILRCVPISNHLYFYWYRQILGQKVEFLVSFYNNEISEKSEIFDDQFSVERPDGSNFTLKIRSTKLEDSAMYFCASSPAGLSYEQYFGPGTRLTVT.

Many counts were recorded for this clonotype. This rearrangement joins TRBV4-1 to TRBJ2-1; D not certain. The CDR3 is 16 residues long. Per the germline V gene, CDR1 is MGHRA and CDR2 is YSYEKL. The V gene lost 0 bases and the J gene lost 0 bases, with 9 bases spanning the gap. The CDR3 here is CASSQEYDASYNEQFF. CDR3 DNA: TGCGCCAGCAGCCAAGAATACGACGCCTCCTACAATGAGCAGTTCTTC.

There are many counts of this clonotype. The V and J genes are TRBV19 and TRBJ1-5, with D unclear. The V gene's germline CDR1 is LNHDA and CDR2 SQIVND (reference sequence). This CDR3 has 15 amino acids. Trimming removed 3 bases from V and 0 bases from J, with 9 bases in between. The CDR3 DNA follows: TGTGCCAGTAGTATCTACGGAGATAGCAATCAGCCCCAGCATTTT. Protein: CASSIYGDSNQPQHF.